Listed below are T cell receptor beta chains from one sample, sequenced in a study of Ad26.COV2.S vaccination and SARS-CoV-2 variants. Sequenced by immunoSEQ multiplex PCR; TCRdb stores in-frame clones only, minus some. The repertoire holds around 450,000 clones, approximately 87% seen once, with about 3.5% in the top ten. The sequencing used peripheral blood, collected in a trial of Ad26.COV2.S vaccine versus placebo. These receptor sequences come from a person between 18 and 65 years old who received the Ad26.COV2.S COVID-19 vaccine or a placebo. The CDR3 runs from the conserved cysteine through the conserved F or W. Each record gives: J gene, clone size, V gene, D gene, CDR3 DNA, CDR3 protein. A D gene is named only where the DNA matches it firmly. Size is stated for part of the rows, as once, few or many counts, or as a class when the clone is expanded.

>TRBJ2-1|.|TRBV5-1|.
TGCGCCAGCAGCCTCGACAGGCTTGGGGCTTACAATGAGCAGTTCTTC
CASSLDRLGAYNEQFF
>TRBJ2-3|.|TRBV28|TRBD1
TGTGCCAGCAGTCTTAAGGCCCCCGGGACAGGGTACACAGATACGCAGTATTTT
CASSLKAPGTGYTDTQYF
>TRBJ2-5|once|TRBV30|TRBD2
TGTGCCTGGACTAGCGGGGGGGAAGAGACCCAGTACTTC
CAWTSGGEETQYF
>TRBJ1-2|.|TRBV6-2/TRBV6-3|.
TGTGCCAGCAGCCTCTCCCGGGTCTATGGCTACACCTTC
CASSLSRVYGYTF
>TRBJ1-5|.|TRBV19|TRBD1
TGTGCCAGTAGTATTTCCAGGGGGACTAAACAGCCCCAGCATTTT
CASSISRGTKQPQHF
>TRBJ2-6|.|TRBV28|.
TGTGCCAGCAGGCCGCCGGGACTCTCCAGACCTGGGGCCAACGTCCTGACTTTC
CASRPPGLSRPGANVLTF
>TRBJ1-5|.|TRBV6-5|TRBD1
TGTGCCACACCGGACAGGGAGGGCAATCAGCCCCAGCATTTT
CATPDREGNQPQHF
>TRBJ2-6|.|TRBV7-9|TRBD1
TGTGCCAGCGACAGGGGCTCTGGGGCCAACGTCCTGACTTTC
CASDRGSGANVLTF
>TRBJ2-3|.|TRBV20-1|TRBD2
TGCAGTGCCAGTCCCGCGGGGGGCCGGAGCACAGATACGCAGTATTTT
CSASPAGGRSTDTQYF
>TRBJ2-7|.|TRBV9|.
TGTGCCAGCAGCGTAGGGCCCGTTTCCGAGCAGTACTTC
CASSVGPVSEQYF
>TRBJ1-4|.|TRBV2|TRBD1
TGTGCCAGCAGCAGCGGGACAGGAGGGCATGAAAAACTGTTTTTT
CASSSGTGGHEKLFF
>TRBJ2-1|.|TRBV5-1|.
TGCGCCAGCAGCCAGGTCGTCGGGGGTAGGTACAATGAGCAGTTCTTC
CASSQVVGGRYNEQFF
>TRBJ2-3|once|TRBV28|TRBD2
TGTGCCGGCCGGACTAGTGGCACAGATACGCAGTATTTT
CAGRTSGTDTQYF
>TRBJ2-1|.|TRBV28|TRBD2
TGTGCCAGCAGTTCCTCGGGCGGGGGGATATACAATGAGCAGTTCTTC
CASSSSGGGIYNEQFF
>TRBJ2-1|.|TRBV19|.
TGTGCCAGTAGTATGGGGGAGTGGGCCCGAGATGAGCAGTTCTTC
CASSMGEWARDEQFF
>TRBJ2-1|.|TRBV30|.
TGTGCCTGGACTAGAGTCAATGAGCAGTTCTTC
CAWTRVNEQFF
>TRBJ2-5|.|TRBV19|.
TGTGCCAGTAGCTCACGACAAGAGACCCAGTACTTC
CASSSRQETQYF
>TRBJ2-1|.|TRBV2|TRBD1
TGTGCCAGCATGTGGACAGGTTACAATGAGCAGTTCTTC
CASMWTGYNEQFF
>TRBJ2-7|.|TRBV5-3|TRBD1
TGTGCCAGAACCGATGAGCCTCACAGGGGCCCCCACGAGCAGTACTTC
CARTDEPHRGPHEQYF
>TRBJ2-2|.|TRBV9|.
TGTGCCAGCAGCGTAGGGACACCGAACACCGGGGAGCTGTTTTTT
CASSVGTPNTGELFF
>TRBJ2-2|.|TRBV5-6|TRBD2
TGTGCCAGCAGCTTACTAGCGGACACCGGGGAGCTGTTTTTT
CASSLLADTGELFF
>TRBJ2-1|.|TRBV2|TRBD2
TGTGCCACCCTACTCGGGGGGGCCGGGGCTAATGAGCAGTTCTTC
CATLLGGAGANEQFF
>TRBJ2-7|.|TRBV24-1|.
TGTGCCACCAGCCGGGGACCGCCTGACGAGCAGTACTTC
CATSRGPPDEQYF
>TRBJ2-7|.|TRBV19|.
TGTGCCAGTAGTTCCCAGTTCTACGAGCAGTACTTC
CASSSQFYEQYF
>TRBJ2-2|once|TRBV5-1|.
TGCGCCAGCAGCTTGTTCGACGGTAGCACCGGGGAGCTGTTTTTT
CASSLFDGSTGELFF
>TRBJ1-4|.|TRBV7-7|.
TGTGCCAGCAGTGCTACCGGGGGAAATGAAAAACTGTTTTTT
CASSATGGNEKLFF
>TRBJ2-1|.|TRBV11-3|TRBD1
TGTGCCAGCAGCCCAGGGGGCGCGAGTATGGATGAGCAGTTCTTC
CASSPGGASMDEQFF
>TRBJ2-1|few|TRBV28|TRBD1
TGTGCCAGCAGTGTCAACCGGGACAGGGGGGAGAATGAGCAGTTCTTC
CASSVNRDRGENEQFF
>TRBJ2-3|.|TRBV6-1|.
TGTGCCAGCAGTGAAATTCCCGGATTTGATACGCAGTATTTT
CASSEIPGFDTQYF
>TRBJ1-2|.|TRBV19|.
TGTGCCAGTAGGCAGTCCAATGGGGGCTACACCTTC
CASRQSNGGYTF
>TRBJ2-7|.|TRBV28|.
TGTGCCAGCAGTTATCCACCTGGGGGGAACGAGCAGTACTTC
CASSYPPGGNEQYF